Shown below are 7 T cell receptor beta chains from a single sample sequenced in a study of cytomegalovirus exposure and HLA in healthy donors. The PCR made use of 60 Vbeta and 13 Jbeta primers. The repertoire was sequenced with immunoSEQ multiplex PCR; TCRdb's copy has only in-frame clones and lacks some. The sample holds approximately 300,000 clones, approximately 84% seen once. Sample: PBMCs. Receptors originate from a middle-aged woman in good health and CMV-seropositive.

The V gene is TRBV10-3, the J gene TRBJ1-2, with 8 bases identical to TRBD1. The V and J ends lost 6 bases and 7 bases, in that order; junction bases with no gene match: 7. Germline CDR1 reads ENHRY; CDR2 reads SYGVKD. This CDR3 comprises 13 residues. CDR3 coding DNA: TGTGCCATCAGGGGGACAGGCTCCTTTGGCTACACCTTC. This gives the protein CAIRGTGSFGYTF.

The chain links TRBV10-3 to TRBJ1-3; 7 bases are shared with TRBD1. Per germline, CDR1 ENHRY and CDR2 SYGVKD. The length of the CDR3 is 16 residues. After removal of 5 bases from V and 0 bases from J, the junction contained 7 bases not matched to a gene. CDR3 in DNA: TGTGCCATCAGTTACTCAGACAGGGACTCTGGAAACACCATATATTTT. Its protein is CAISYSDRDSGNTIYF.

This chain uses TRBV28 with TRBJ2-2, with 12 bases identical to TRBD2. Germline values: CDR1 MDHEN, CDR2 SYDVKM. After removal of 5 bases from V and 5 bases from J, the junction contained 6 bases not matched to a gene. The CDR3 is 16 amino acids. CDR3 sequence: CASSATLAGGTGELFF. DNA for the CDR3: TGTGCCAGCAGTGCTACCCTAGCGGGAGGGACCGGGGAGCTGTTTTTT. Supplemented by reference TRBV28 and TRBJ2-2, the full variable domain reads DVKVTQSSRYLVKRTGEKVFLECVQDMDHENMFWYRQDPGLGLRLIYFSYDVKMKEKGDIPEGYSVSREKKERFSLILESASTNQTSMYLCASSATLAGGTGELFFGEGSRLTVL.

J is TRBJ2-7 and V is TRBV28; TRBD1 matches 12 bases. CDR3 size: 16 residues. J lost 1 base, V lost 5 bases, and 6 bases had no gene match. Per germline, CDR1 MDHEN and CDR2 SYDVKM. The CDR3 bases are TGTGCCAGCAGTCCCTCGGGACAGGGGGCTTCCTACGAGCAGTACTTC. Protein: CASSPSGQGASYEQYF.

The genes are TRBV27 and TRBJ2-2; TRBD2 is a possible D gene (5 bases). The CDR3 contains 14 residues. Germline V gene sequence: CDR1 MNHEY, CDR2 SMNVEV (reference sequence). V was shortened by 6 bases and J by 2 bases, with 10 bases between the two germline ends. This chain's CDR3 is CASRIRENTGELFF. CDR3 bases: TGTGCCAGCAGGATTCGGGAAAACACCGGGGAGCTGTTTTTT.

The DNA of the CDR3 is TGTGCCATCAGTGAACAGGGGATGGGGACTGAAGCTTTCTTT. This codes for CAISEQGMGTEAFF. V usage is TRBV10-3 and J usage is TRBJ1-1; TRBD1 agrees at 7 bases. CDR3 length: 14 residues. Germline CDR1 is ENHRY and CDR2 is SYGVKD. J gave up 5 bases and V 3 bases, and 6 bases lay outside the gene matches.

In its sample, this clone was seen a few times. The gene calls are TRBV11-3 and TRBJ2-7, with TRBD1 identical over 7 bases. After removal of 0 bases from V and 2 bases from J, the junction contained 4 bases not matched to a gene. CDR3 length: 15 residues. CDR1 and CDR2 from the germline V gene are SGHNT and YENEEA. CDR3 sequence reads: CASSLDQGGTYEQYF. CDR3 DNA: TGTGCCAGCAGCTTAGATCAAGGGGGCACCTACGAGCAGTACTTC.